This T cell receptor (beta chain) was identified during a study of regulatory T cells in long-lasting Graves disease. Sequencing libraries for TCR beta were prepared with iRepertoire HTBI primers and Arm-PCR of CDR3 regions. TCRdb passed the multiplex PCR reads through MiXCR, listing each CDR3 protein once. The top ten clones hold roughly 40% of a sample with 600,000 to 850,000 distinct CDR3 sequences, approximately 29% of them seen once. Stated time point: persistent/refractory GD, antithyroid drugs over 5 years with positive TRAb. PBMCs were the source of the RNA used for TCR sequencing. This clonotype has just one count. The antigen is not known. The study, taken as a whole, reports: Examination was confined to peripheral blood, excluding thyroid tissue. Persistent disease favored TRBV28, TRBJ1-2 and TRBJ2-5.

Germline V lookup: CDR1 LGHNT, CDR2 FRNRAP. V lost 5 bases and J 8 bases, leaving 13 bases between the germline ends. The CDR3 runs to 13 residues. The specimen comprised peripheral blood mononuclear cells (PBMCs), sampled when the disease was refractory, from a patient treated with antithyroid drugs. The sequence came from a female donor with Graves disease. This chain links TRBV12-5 with TRBJ2-1; unclear D gene. In nucleotides, the CDR3 is TGTGCTAGTGGTATCACAAGGAGCGATGAGCAGTTCTTC. Encoded protein: CASGITRSDEQFF.